These 18 T cell receptor beta chains originate from one sample sequenced in a study of Graves' ophthalmopathy and Graves' hyperthyroidism. The sequenced template was RNA, covering the TCR beta CDR3 region. RT-PCR in the first round used HTBI primers; a second-round multiplex PCR followed. Via MiXCR, TCRdb re-called the multiplex PCR reads, giving one row per CDR3 protein. The table lists about 740,000 distinct CDR3 sequences, 35% to 50% of them singletons. The sequencing input was peripheral blood. Receptor source: an adult man with Graves' ophthalmopathy.

This clonotype was seen only once. This chain links TRBV25-1 with TRBJ2-6; D uncertain. The V and J ends lost 6 bases and 3 bases respectively, with 9 bases between them. Per the germline V gene, CDR1 is MGHDK and CDR2 is SYGVNS. The CDR3 contains 14 residues. Here the CDR3 DNA reads TGTGCCAGCAGCGCGTACGGTGGGGCCAACGTCCTGACTTTC. It yields the protein CASSAYGGANVLTF.

Only one count was recorded for this clonotype. V and J are TRBV24-1 and TRBJ1-5; D ambiguous. Germline CDR1 reads KGHDR; CDR2 reads SFDVKD. The CDR3 runs 14 residues. V was cut by 9 bases and J by 0 bases, with 11 bases left in between. CDR3 region: CATASWVSNQPQHF. CDR3 sequence (DNA): TGTGCCACCGCTTCGTGGGTTAGCAATCAGCCCCAGCATTTT.

The rearrangement links TRBV9 to TRBJ2-5, with D perhaps being TRBD1 or TRBD2 (6 bases each). The CDR3 has 15 residues. V was clipped by 4 bases and J by 1 base, with 14 bases between them. Germline V gene lookup returns CDR1 SGDLS and CDR2 YYNGEE. CDR3 in amino acids: CASSLSGATQETQYF. The CDR3 DNA sequence: TGTGCCAGCAGCTTATCGGGGGCTACCCAAGAGACCCAGTACTTC.

The chain joins TRBV20-1 to TRBJ2-2; 9 bases map to TRBD1. The ends lost 6 bases at V and 3 bases at J; junction bases unmatched: 5. Germline values: CDR1 DFQATT, CDR2 SNEGSKA (reference sequence). The CDR3 is made up of 14 amino acids. CDR3 in amino acids: CSATGGFDTGELFF. The CDR3 DNA is TGCAGTGCCACAGGGGGCTTTGACACCGGGGAGCTGTTTTTT.

This chain uses TRBV19 with TRBJ1-3; D uncertain. Germline V gene sequence: CDR1 LNHDA, CDR2 SQIVND (reference sequence). V was trimmed by 1 base and J by 3 bases, leaving 7 bases between them. The length of the CDR3 is 14 residues. The CDR3 DNA follows: TGTGCCAGTAGTATAGGAGGTGATGGAAACACCATATATTTT. Translated, it gives CASSIGGDGNTIYF. Full variable domain (missing parts from reference TRBV19 and TRBJ1-3): DGGITQSPKYLFRKEGQNVTLSCEQNLNHDAMYWYRQDPGQGLRLIYYSQIVNDFQKGDIAEGYSVSREKKESFPLTVTSAQKNPTAFYLCASSIGGDGNTIYFGEGSWLTVV.

This chain uses TRBV10-3 with TRBJ1-2; 7 bases line up with TRBD1. Germline V CDR1 and CDR2: ENHRY, SYGVKD. The CDR3 spans 15 residues. V shed 4 bases and J 4 bases; nucleotides not matched to a gene: 9. The CDR3 nucleotides read TGTGCCATCAGTGGGGCAGGACAGGCGTCCTATGGCTACACCTTC. It is translated as CAISGAGQASYGYTF.

This clonotype was seen repeatedly, ten times or more. The chain recombines TRBV10-3 with TRBJ1-3; 10 bases are shared with TRBD1. The junction had 18 bases not matched to a gene; V was cut back by 8 bases and J by 8 bases. The germline V gene has CDR1 ENHRY and CDR2 SYGVKD. The CDR3 runs to 17 residues. For the CDR3, the DNA is TGTGCCATCCTACATGAGCTTTGGTGGGACAGGGGACACACCATATATTTT. Its translation: CAILHELWWDRGHTIYF.

This clonotype has ten or more counts. This sequence joins TRBV6-5 and TRBJ1-1; D perhaps matches TRBD1 (5 bases). V was clipped by 5 bases and J by 1 base, with 8 bases between them. The length of the CDR3 is 13 residues. Germline loops: CDR1 MNHEY, CDR2 SVGAGI. The CDR3 region is CASSEQANTEAFF. DNA for the CDR3: TGTGCCAGCAGTGAACAGGCGAACACTGAAGCTTTCTTT.

Notes on this clonotype: At one end the junction does not follow the germline gene, possibly because of a read error. The rearrangement links TRBV29-1 to TRBJ2-7; D perhaps matches TRBD2 (5 bases). Germline V gene lookup returns CDR1 SQVTM and CDR2 ANQGSEA. The CDR3 covers 14 residues. The CDR3 nucleotides read TGCAGCGTTCCTAAGGGCACGAACACCGGGGAGCTGTACTTC. This encodes CSVPKGTNTGELYF.

V is TRBV25-1 and J is TRBJ1-4, with no clear D. Germline assignment: CDR1 MGHDK and CDR2 SYGVNS. Trimming shortened V by 7 bases and J by 9 bases, and 15 bases separated the two germline ends. The CDR3 runs 13 residues. CDR3 sequence: CASNKDGDKKLFF. The DNA for the CDR3 is TGTGCCAGCAACAAGGACGGAGATAAAAAACTGTTTTTT.

CDR3 amino acids: CASSEEGTEETQYF. Written as DNA, the CDR3 is TGTGCCAGCAGTGAAGAAGGGACCGAAGAGACCCAGTACTTC. The V call is TRBV25-1, the J call TRBJ2-5; D assignment may be TRBD1 or TRBD2 (5 bases each). Trimming stripped 2 bases from V and 3 bases from J, with 10 bases between. Germline loops: CDR1 MGHDK, CDR2 SYGVNS. The CDR3 spans 14 residues. The whole variable domain, remainder taken from reference TRBV25-1 and TRBJ2-5, is EADIYQTPRYLVIGTGKKITLECSQTMGHDKMYWYQQDPGMELHLIHYSYGVNSTEKGDLSSESTVSRIRTEHFPLTLESARPSHTSQYLCASSEEGTEETQYFGPGTRLLVL.

The gene calls are TRBV7-9 and TRBJ1-3; no definite D call. Germline V gene sequence: CDR1 SEHNR, CDR2 FQNEAQ (reference sequence). V was pared by 5 bases and J by 4 bases, with 12 bases between. The CDR3 has 14 amino acids. The CDR3 DNA reads TGTGCCAGCAGCCTCAAGGGTTCAGGAAACACCATATATTTT. It is translated as CASSLKGSGNTIYF.

This rearrangement joins TRBV10-3 to TRBJ1-6; no definite D call. This CDR3 spans 12 amino acids. CDR1 is ENHRY and CDR2 is SYGVKD in the germline V gene. The ends were cut back, 9 bases at V and 8 bases at J, with 11 bases in the middle. The CDR3 protein is CAICRRDSPLHF. The CDR3 DNA follows: TGTGCCATTTGCCGTAGGGATTCACCCCTCCACTTT.

The chain is built from TRBV10-3 and TRBJ2-3; unclear D gene. Trimming left V 3 bases short and J 1 base short, with 5 bases between. Germline V lookup: CDR1 ENHRY, CDR2 SYGVKD. The CDR3 totals 13 residues. CDR3 DNA: TGTGCCATCAGTGAATTTGGCACAGATACGCAGTATTTT. Its translation: CAISEFGTDTQYF.

This clonotype was detected many times. The chain has TRBV2 and TRBJ1-1; D is perhaps TRBD1 (5 bases). Germline V gene data show CDR1 as SNHLY and CDR2 as FYNNEI. The CDR3 covers 15 residues. The V end was cut by 4 bases, the J end by 0 bases, with 12 bases between. The CDR3 spells CASSGGSGMNTEAFF. Written as DNA, the CDR3 is TGTGCCAGCAGTGGGGGCAGCGGCATGAACACTGAAGCTTTCTTT.

The rearrangement joins TRBV30 to TRBJ2-7; a possible D gene is TRBD2 (5 bases). The V gene's germline CDR1 is GTSNPN and CDR2 SVGIG (reference sequence). The CDR3 covers 12 residues. The CDR3: CAFSRGAYEQYF. The CDR3 DNA reads TGTGCTTTCAGCCGGGGAGCCTACGAGCAGTACTTC. Drawing the rest from reference TRBV30 and TRBJ2-7, the complete variable domain is SQTIHQWPATLVQPVGSPLSLECTVEGTSNPNLYWYRQAAGRGLQLLFYSVGIGQISSEVPQNLSASRPQDRQFILSSKKLLLSDSGFYLCAFSRGAYEQYFGPGTRLTVT.

The rearrangement uses TRBV7-9 and TRBJ2-6; no clear D. Germline V gives CDR1 SEHNR, CDR2 FQNEAQ (reference sequence). Trimming took off 1 base at V and 0 bases at J, with 7 bases between the two ends. The CDR3 loop spans 16 amino acids. This CDR3 reads CASSLGTYSGANVLTF. The DNA for the CDR3 is TGTGCCAGCAGCTTAGGGACGTACTCTGGGGCCAACGTCCTGACTTTC. The full variable domain, its missing parts supplied by reference TRBV7-9 and TRBJ2-6, is DTGVSQNPRHKITKRGQNVTFRCDPISEHNRLYWYRQTLGQGPEFLTYFQNEAQLEKSRLLSDRFSAERPKGSFSTLEIQRTEQGDSAMYLCASSLGTYSGANVLTFGAGSRLTVL.

This clonotype was observed once. The V gene is TRBV19, the J gene TRBJ2-7, with 7 bases identical to TRBD1. Germline CDR1 LNHDA, CDR2 SQIVND (reference sequence). With 4 bases clipped from V and 10 bases from J, the junction kept 10 bases outside the gene matches. The CDR3 consists of 13 residues. The CDR3 protein is CASSRQGVYNQYF. Written as DNA, the CDR3 is TGTGCCAGTAGTAGGCAGGGGGTTTACAATCAGTACTTC.